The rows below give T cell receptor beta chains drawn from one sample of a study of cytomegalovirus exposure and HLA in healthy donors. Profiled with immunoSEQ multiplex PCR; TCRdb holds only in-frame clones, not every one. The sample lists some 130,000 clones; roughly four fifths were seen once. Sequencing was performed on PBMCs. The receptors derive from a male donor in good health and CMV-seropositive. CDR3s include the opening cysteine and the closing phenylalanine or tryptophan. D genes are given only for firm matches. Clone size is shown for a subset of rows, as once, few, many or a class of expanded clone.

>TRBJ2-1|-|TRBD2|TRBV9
CASSSNPGLAGGGADNEQFF
TGTGCCAGCAGCTCAAATCCGGGACTAGCGGGGGGGGGAGCGGACAATGAGCAGTTCTTC
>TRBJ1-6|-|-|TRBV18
CASSPPLGPGALHF
TGTGCCAGCTCACCACCGTTGGGCCCGGGGGCCCTCCACTTT
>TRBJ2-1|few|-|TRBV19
CASSDFSSYNEQFF
TGTGCCAGTAGCGACTTCAGCTCCTACAATGAGCAGTTCTTC
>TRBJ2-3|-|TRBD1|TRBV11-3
CASSRETGTGIGTDTQYF
TGTGCCAGCAGCAGAGAGACCGGGACAGGGATTGGCACAGATACGCAGTATTTT
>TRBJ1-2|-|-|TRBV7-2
CASSLEVGHSDYGYTF
TGTGCCAGCAGCTTAGAAGTGGGGCACTCCGACTATGGCTACACCTTC
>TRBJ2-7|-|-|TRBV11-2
CASSLEPPTVGRYEQYF
TGTGCCAGCAGCTTAGAGCCCCCTACGGTCGGGAGATACGAGCAGTACTTC
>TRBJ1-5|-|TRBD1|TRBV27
CASSPGQGELPQHF
TGTGCCAGCAGTCCAGGACAGGGCGAATTGCCCCAGCATTTT
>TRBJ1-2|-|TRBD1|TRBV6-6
CASSSRTGQVNYGYTF
TGTGCCAGCAGCTCGCGGACAGGGCAAGTTAACTATGGCTACACCTTC
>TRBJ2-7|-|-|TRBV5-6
CASSLGGYEQYF
TGTGCCAGCAGCTTAGGGGGCTACGAGCAGTACTTC
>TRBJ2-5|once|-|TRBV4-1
CASSQGPNLARVETQYF
TGCGCCAGCAGCCAAGGGCCCAACCTAGCCCGGGTGGAGACCCAGTACTTC
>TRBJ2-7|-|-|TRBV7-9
CASSNNYEQYF
TGTGCCAGCAGCAACAACTACGAGCAGTACTTC
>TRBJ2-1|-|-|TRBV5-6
CASSLALGRGSYNEQFF
TGTGCCAGCAGCTTGGCCTTAGGACGGGGCTCCTACAATGAGCAGTTCTTC
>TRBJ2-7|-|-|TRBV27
CASSHDPGRYEQYF
TGTGCCAGCAGTCACGACCCGGGAAGGTACGAGCAGTACTTC
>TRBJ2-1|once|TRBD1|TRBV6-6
CASSYPRTGGYNEQFF
TGTGCCAGCAGTTACCCGAGGACAGGGGGTTACAATGAGCAGTTCTTC
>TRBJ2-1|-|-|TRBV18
CASSPRRDYYNEQFF
TGTGCCAGCTCACCACGGCGGGATTACTACAATGAGCAGTTCTTC
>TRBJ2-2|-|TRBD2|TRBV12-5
CARTGTSGRENTGELFF
TGTGCTAGAACCGGGACTAGCGGGAGGGAGAACACCGGGGAGCTGTTTTTT
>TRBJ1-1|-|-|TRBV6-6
CASSFEGRKVNTEAFF
TGTGCCAGCAGTTTTGAGGGTAGAAAGGTGAACACTGAAGCTTTCTTT
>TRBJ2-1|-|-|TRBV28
CASSLGRNEQFF
TGTGCCAGCAGTTTAGGTCGGAATGAGCAGTTCTTC
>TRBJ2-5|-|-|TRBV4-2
CASSQVTAREETQYF
TGTGCCAGCAGCCAAGTGACTGCGAGGGAAGAGACCCAGTACTTC
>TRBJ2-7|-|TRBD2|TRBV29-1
CSVSGEGPYEQYF
TGCAGCGTAAGCGGGGAAGGCCCCTACGAGCAGTACTTC
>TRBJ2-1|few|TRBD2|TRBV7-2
CASSLRTSGTSGRGGEQFF
TGTGCCAGCAGCTTAAGGACCTCCGGGACTAGCGGGAGGGGTGGTGAGCAGTTCTTC
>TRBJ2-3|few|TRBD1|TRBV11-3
CASSLGHRGIKDTQYF
TGTGCCAGCAGCCTAGGGCACAGGGGTATCAAAGATACGCAGTATTTT